The present TCR beta chain was sequenced within a study of blood T cells in healthy people across ages. A second roughly 6 to 11 cycle PCR used barcoded and J-beta primers. Using its own MiXCR run on the 5' RACE reads, TCRdb lists one record per CDR3 protein. Altogether about 640,000 distinct CDR3 sequences are present, around three fifths being singletons, with the ten largest covering roughly 34%. The length of the CDR3 is 14 residues. Germline V gene sequence: CDR1 MNHEY, CDR2 SVGAGI. Losses at the gene ends were 2 bases for V and 4 bases for J; bases not matched to a gene: 2. The receptor's source is a man between 60 and 75 years old in good health. This chain uses TRBV6-5 with TRBJ2-1; 7 bases agree with TRBD1. Sample: blood. CDR3 in amino acids: CASSYGQVYNEQFF. The CDR3 region has the DNA TGTGCCAGCAGTTACGGACAGGTGTACAATGAGCAGTTCTTC.